The 21 T cell receptor beta chains below all came from one sample that was sequenced in a study of T cells after yellow fever vaccination. TCRdb fed the 5' RACE reads into MiXCR, producing one record per CDR3 protein. This sample has hundreds of thousands of distinct CDR3 sequences, with 9% to 15% found just once. This specimen was PBMCs, taken on the day of the yellow fever booster vaccination. The receptor set was obtained from a man aged 30-40 years who received the YFV17D yellow fever vaccine.

The chain combines TRBV5-1 with TRBJ2-3, with D perhaps matching TRBD1 or TRBD2 (5 bases each). The CDR3 loop spans 14 amino acids. Per the germline V gene, CDR1 is SGHRS and CDR2 is YFSETQ. Between the trimmed V and J ends, which lost 3 bases and 4 bases, there was a span of 12 bases. The CDR3 sequence: CASSSRDQSDTQYF. CDR3 nucleotides: TGCGCCAGCAGCTCCCGGGACCAGTCAGATACGCAGTATTTT.

The CDR3 loop reads CASRPRGGRNTEAFF. CDR3 in DNA: TGTGCCAGCAGGCCGCGTGGGGGGAGAAACACTGAAGCTTTCTTT. V gene TRBV6-1 combines with J gene TRBJ1-1, with D tentatively TRBD1 (5 bases). The V end lost 6 bases, the J end lost 2 bases, and 16 bases lay between the germline ends. This CDR3 is 15 amino acids long. Germline assignment: CDR1 MNHNS and CDR2 SASEGT.

The chain combines TRBV14 with TRBJ1-2, with D unresolved. The length of the CDR3 is 12 residues. V was clipped by 2 bases and J by 2 bases, with 3 bases between them. Germline V gene sequence: CDR1 SGHDN, CDR2 FVKESK. The CDR3 nucleotides read TGTGCCAGCAGCCAACAGAACTATGGCTACACCTTC. Translated: CASSQQNYGYTF. The variable domain in full, with the rest retrieved from reference TRBV14 and TRBJ1-2, is EAGVTQFPSHSVIEKGQTVTLRCDPISGHDNLYWYRRVMGKEIKFLLHFVKESKQDESGMPNNRFLAERTGGTYSTLKVQPAELEDSGVYFCASSQQNYGYTFGSGTRLTVV.

This clonotype was detected ten times or more. This sequence joins TRBV20-1 and TRBJ2-4; maybe TRBD2 (6 bases). V was pared by 0 bases and J by 8 bases, with 11 bases between. CDR1 is DFQATT, CDR2 SNEGSKA, per germline (reference sequence). The CDR3 has 13 amino acids. The CDR3 loop reads CSARDGWGDIQYF. The CDR3 region has the DNA TGCAGTGCTAGAGATGGGTGGGGGGACATTCAGTACTTC.

This clonotype has more than one count but fewer than ten. The chain couples TRBV18 to TRBJ2-1; D is unclear. The CDR3 is made up of 12 amino acids. The ends were cut back, 2 bases at V and 8 bases at J, with 7 bases in the middle. Germline V gene data show CDR1 as KGHSH and CDR2 as LQKENI. This CDR3 reads CASSPVVDEQFF. The CDR3 bases are TGTGCCAGCTCACCAGTAGTCGATGAGCAGTTCTTC.

The chain uses TRBV6-1 and TRBJ2-5, with D perhaps matching TRBD1 or TRBD2 (6 bases each). Germline-derived CDR1 and CDR2 are MNHNS and SASEGT. The CDR3 is 14 amino acids. V dropped 7 bases and J dropped 2 bases, with 14 bases sitting between them. The CDR3 coding sequence is TGTGCCAGCACTCCAAGGGGGGCACAAGAGACCCAGTACTTC. It is translated as CASTPRGAQETQYF.

The V gene is TRBV29-1, the J gene TRBJ2-3; D uncertain. Germline CDR1 SQVTM, CDR2 ANQGSEA. The CDR3 is 12 amino acids. Trimming took 8 bases from V and 4 from J, leaving 13 bases between them. CDR3: CSQTRAADTQYF. DNA for the CDR3: TGCAGCCAAACCCGTGCGGCAGATACGCAGTATTTT.

This clonotype was recorded a few times. The rearrangement links TRBV15 to TRBJ2-7; D might be TRBD1 (6 bases). V was trimmed by 8 bases and J by 3 bases, leaving 20 bases between them. The germline V gene has CDR1 LNHNV and CDR2 YYDKDF (reference sequence). This CDR3 is 15 amino acids long. The CDR3 DNA follows: TGTGCCACCGGGGGCGGCGCAGGGGATTTCTACGAGCAGTACTTC. Translating it yields CATGGGAGDFYEQYF.

This clonotype was counted between two and nine times. The genes are TRBV11-1 and TRBJ1-1, with D tentatively TRBD1 (6 bases). Trimming took off 4 bases at V and 1 base at J, with 16 bases between the two ends. This CDR3 region has 16 residues. Looked up from germline, CDR1 is SGHAT and CDR2 is FQDESV (reference sequence). CDR3 in amino acids: CASSYRPGQGNTEAFF. The CDR3 region has the DNA TGTGCCAGCAGCTACCGACCGGGACAAGGGAACACTGAAGCTTTCTTT. The whole variable domain, remainder taken from reference TRBV11-1 and TRBJ1-1, is EAEVAQSPRYKITEKSQAVAFWCDPISGHATLYWYRQILGQGPELLVQFQDESVVDDSQLPKDRFSAERLKGVDSTLKIQPAELGDSAMYLCASSYRPGQGNTEAFFGQGTRLTVV.

This clonotype has ten or more counts. DNA for the CDR3: TGCAGTGGGGCTCCTGAGGGCATTCAGTACTTC. It translates to CSGAPEGIQYF. The chain couples TRBV20-1 to TRBJ2-4; tentatively, D is TRBD2 (5 bases). The length of the CDR3 is 11 residues. V dropped 7 bases and J dropped 9 bases, with 13 bases sitting between them. Germline V gene data show CDR1 as DFQATT and CDR2 as SNEGSKA (reference sequence).

This clonotype was counted between two and nine times. The V and J genes are TRBV29-1 and TRBJ2-5; 8 positions agree with TRBD2. Losses at the gene ends were 6 bases for V and 5 bases for J; bases not matched to a gene: 8. CDR3 length equals 13 residues. Germline V gene lookup returns CDR1 SQVTM and CDR2 ANQGSEA. The CDR3 DNA sequence: TGCAGCGTCGACCGGGAGGGGGGGGAGACCCAGTACTTC. Its translation is CSVDREGGETQYF.

The CDR3 DNA reads as TGTGCCAGCAGCTTGGTGGTACAGGGTCGAACTGAAGCTTTCTTT. Amino acids: CASSLVVQGRTEAFF. The V call is TRBV7-2, the J call TRBJ1-1; D possibly corresponds to TRBD1 (6 bases). The CDR3 has 15 amino acids. Deletions cut 3 bases from V and 5 bases from J, with 16 bases between. Germline values: CDR1 SGHTA, CDR2 FQGNSA.

A remark on this clonotype: The junction departs from germline at one end; a sequencing error may be responsible. The chain is built from TRBV29-1 and TRBJ2-5, with D perhaps matching TRBD1 or TRBD2 (5 bases each). Germline V gene data show CDR1 as SQVTM and CDR2 as ANQGSEA. This CDR3 spans 12 amino acids. CDR3 in DNA: TGCAGCGTTAGCGAACTTCTTGGGACGAAAGACTTC. It specifies CSVSELLGTKDF. The variable domain in full, completed from reference TRBV29-1 and TRBJ2-5, reads SAVISQKPSRDICQRGTSLTIQCQVDSQVTMMFWYRQQPGQSLTLIATANQGSEATYESGFVIDKFPISRPNLTFSTLTVSNMSPEDSSIYLCSVSELLGTKDFGPGTRLLVL.

This clonotype was recorded many times. The rearrangement joins TRBV7-2 to TRBJ2-3, with 8 bases fitting TRBD2. The CDR3 spans 17 residues. Per the germline V gene, CDR1 is SGHTA and CDR2 is FQGNSA. V gave up 1 base and J gave up 7 bases; unmatched junction bases: 13. CDR3 protein: CASSLVGAGGMRNTQYF. CDR3 DNA: TGTGCCAGCAGCTTAGTGGGGGCGGGAGGAATGCGAAATACGCAGTATTTT.

V gene TRBV20-1 combines with J gene TRBJ2-7; 8 bases are shared with TRBD2. With V trimmed by 6 bases and J by 3 bases, 7 bases remained unmatched. The CDR3 spans 13 residues. From germline, CDR1 is DFQATT and CDR2 SNEGSKA (reference sequence). In DNA form, the CDR3 reads TGCAGTGCGATCGTGCGGGAGGACTACGAGCAGTACTTC. Translation gives CSAIVREDYEQYF.

The chain combines TRBV20-1 with TRBJ2-5; a possible D gene is TRBD1 (6 bases). This CDR3 is 13 amino acids long. Trimming took off 2 bases at V and 1 base at J, with 8 bases between the two ends. Germline values: CDR1 DFQATT, CDR2 SNEGSKA (reference sequence). CDR3 in DNA: TGCAGTGCTAGAAAGGACAGCCAAGAGACCCAGTACTTC. Its protein is CSARKDSQETQYF.

V gene TRBV29-1 combines with J gene TRBJ1-4; D call uncertain. The germline gives CDR1 SQVTM, CDR2 ANQGSEA. V lost 6 bases and J 10 bases, leaving 12 bases between the germline ends. CDR3 length equals 11 residues. This chain's CDR3 is CSVGGPGKLFF. The CDR3 bases are TGCAGCGTGGGAGGACCGGGAAAACTGTTTTTT.

This clonotype was counted only a few times. CDR3: CASGIPGQGATGELFF. The CDR3 nucleotides are TGTGCTAGTGGCATACCGGGACAGGGGGCGACCGGGGAGCTGTTTTTT. The chain links TRBV12-5 to TRBJ2-2; TRBD1 agrees at 12 bases. Trimming took 6 bases from V and 5 from J; bases not matched to a gene: 7. CDR1 is LGHNT, CDR2 FRNRAP, per germline. CDR3 size: 16 residues.

In this sample, this clonotype turned up many times. CDR3 protein: CASSLTPGHTGELFF. The CDR3 coding sequence is TGTGCCAGCAGCTTAACTCCGGGGCACACCGGGGAGCTGTTTTTT. V gene TRBV7-3 combines with J gene TRBJ2-2, with D tentatively TRBD1 or TRBD2 (5 bases each). This CDR3 has 15 residues. Trimming cost V 0 bases and J 3 bases, with 8 bases left between them. Germline lookup yields CDR1 SGHTA and CDR2 FQGTGA. The whole variable domain, filled in from reference TRBV7-3 and TRBJ2-2, reads GAGVSQTPSNKVTEKGKYVELRCDPISGHTALYWYRQSLGQGPEFLIYFQGTGAADDSGLPNDRFFAVRPEGSVSTLKIQRTERGDSAVYLCASSLTPGHTGELFFGEGSRLTVL.

The genes are TRBV20-1 and TRBJ1-1; D is perhaps TRBD1 (5 bases). Trimming left V 6 bases short and J 0 bases short, with 26 bases between. The CDR3 contains 18 residues. Germline lookup yields CDR1 DFQATT and CDR2 SNEGSKA (reference sequence). The CDR3: CSARAIGVTQLVNTEAFF. The CDR3 DNA reads TGCAGTGCGCGGGCCATAGGGGTGACTCAGCTCGTGAACACTGAAGCTTTCTTT.

The chain combines TRBV28 with TRBJ2-7; tentatively, D is TRBD1 (5 bases). The CDR3 is 14 residues long. Trimming stripped 2 bases from V and 6 bases from J, with 14 bases between. Germline assignment: CDR1 MDHEN and CDR2 SYDVKM. The CDR3 sequence is CASSLTSRAGEQYF. The CDR3 DNA reads TGTGCCAGCAGTTTAACGTCCAGGGCCGGCGAGCAGTACTTC.